This TCR beta chain originates from a study of radiation and T cells in renal cell carcinoma. Study-wide background: Nephrectomy followed 15 Gy stereotactic body radiation by 4 weeks.

V lost 4 bases and J lost 1, with 16 bases in between. The CDR3 spans 16 residues. Germline V gene sequence: CDR1 SGHTA, CDR2 FQGTGA. Data came from immunoSEQ multiplex PCR; TCRdb stores just in-frame clones and leaves some out. The table shows around 76,000 clones, with 82% occurring only once. Stated time point: blood 2 weeks post-SBRT. Treatment specified: 15 Gy SBRT to primary tumor, nephrectomy 4 weeks later. This renal cell carcinoma was of the clear cell type. This rearrangement joins TRBV7-3 to TRBJ1-1; D may be TRBD1 (6 bases). The sample consisted of blood, taken from a patient whose treatment included radiotherapy and nephrectomy. The source is a man between 60 and 75 years old with renal cell carcinoma. CDR3 nucleotides: TGTGCCAGCAGCTGGGGCCCCTCGACAGGGAACACTGAAGCTTTCTTT. This sequence encodes CASSWGPSTGNTEAFF. The full variable domain, completed using reference TRBV7-3 and TRBJ1-1, is GAGVSQTPSNKVTEKGKYVELRCDPISGHTALYWYRQSLGQGPEFLIYFQGTGAADDSGLPNDRFFAVRPEGSVSTLKIQRTERGDSAVYLCASSWGPSTGNTEAFFGQGTRLTVV.